This T cell receptor beta chain is drawn from a study of blood T cell repertoires in COVID-19. At the level of the study: Specimens from acute and convalescent COVID-19 originated in the United States, Italy and Spain. Nucleic acid was either cDNA or gDNA, and it came from T cells, B-cell-depleted T cells, or PBMCs.

Per the study methods: Reference gene primer amplification yielded estimated nucleated cell counts. Measured with immunoSEQ multiplex PCR; TCRdb has only the in-frame clones, and not every one. V, J and clone size were drawn from that table, and D and trimming were deduced from the DNA. The repertoire holds 59,000 or so clones, with roughly four fifths as singletons. Germline CDR1 and CDR2: SGDLS and YYNGEE. This CDR3 is built from 15 residues. After removal of 3 bases from V and 5 bases from J, the junction contained 9 bases not matched to a gene. The sequence came from a human donor in a cohort sampled during active COVID-19. The specimen was peripheral blood. The chain employs TRBV9 and TRBJ2-7, with 9 bases matching TRBD1. The CDR3 here is CASSERTGVRDEQYF. The CDR3 region has the DNA TGTGCCAGCAGCGAGAGGACAGGGGTAAGAGACGAGCAGTACTTC.